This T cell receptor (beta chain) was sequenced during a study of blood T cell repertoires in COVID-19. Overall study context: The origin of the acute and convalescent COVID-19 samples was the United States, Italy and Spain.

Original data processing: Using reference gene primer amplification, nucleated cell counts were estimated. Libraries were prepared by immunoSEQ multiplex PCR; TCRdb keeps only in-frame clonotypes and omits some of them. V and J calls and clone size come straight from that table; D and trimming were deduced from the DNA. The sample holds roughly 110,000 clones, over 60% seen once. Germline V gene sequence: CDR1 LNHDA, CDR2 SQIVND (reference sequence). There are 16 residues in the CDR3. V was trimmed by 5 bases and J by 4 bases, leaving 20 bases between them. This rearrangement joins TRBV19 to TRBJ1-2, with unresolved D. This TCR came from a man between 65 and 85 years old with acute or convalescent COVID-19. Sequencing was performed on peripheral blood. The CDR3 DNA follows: TGTGCCAGTAGTGTCTCTATCGGTGTCCTAGGCTATGGCTACACCTTC. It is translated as CASSVSIGVLGYGYTF.